The entry below gives a single T cell receptor (beta chain) sequence along with its context. Its antigen target is currently unknown. No base qualities exist here, and no much larger clone lies one base off it. This sample was taken from a study of blood T cell repertoires in COVID-19 (dated by TCRdb to the early 2020s). General notes on the study: Samples from collaborators originated in the United States, Italy and Spain and spanned both the acute and convalescent phases of COVID-19. The samples were drawn from the first 160 participants of the ongoing ImmuneRACE study and from 950 to 1,500 subjects provided by 6 global collaborators. Deeply sampled blood TCRbeta repertoires from subjects exposed to, actively infected with, or recovered from COVID-19 were included in the dataset. The material from the prospective study consisted of cDNA or gDNA derived from T cells, B-cell-depleted T cells, or PBMCs. Where available, HLA class I and class II types were obtained from metadata supplied by the sample provider rather than from assay-based typing. Nearly every sample came with metadata listing a de-identified subject ID, COVID-19 status, age in years and sex. The repertoires were released in a freely available public database intended as a resource for research on the immune response to SARS-CoV-2.

In Seattle, one collaborating source enrolled patients while the infection was active and tracked those patients longitudinally over the course of disease. The collaborating institutions used their own protocols to collect whole blood in K2EDTA tubes. For TCRbeta analysis, collaborators shipped samples in one of three forms: frozen whole blood, isolated PBMCs, or DNA extracted from either of those sample types. Inclusive of the bounding cysteine and phenylalanine, the CDR3 is 17 residues long. Only the CDR3 part of the read is kept: 51 bases, read in frame from the first base. Trimmed from V: 0 bases; trimmed from J: 3 bases; junction bases lacking a gene match: 10. Taken from the germline V gene (reference sequence), the CDR1 and CDR2 loops are LNHNV and YYDKDF. Points the paper makes about the study in general: How much clinical and demographic metadata was included differed by source and by participant, and the metadata was provided uncurated.

TCRbeta CDR3 regions were amplified from genomic DNA by means of the immunoSEQ Assay, a bias-controlled multiplex PCR. Concerning the study's data processing: The number of nucleated cells in each sample was estimated by amplification of reference gene primers within the assay. To quantify the absolute abundance of each unique TCRbeta CDR3 rearrangement, sequence reads were collapsed and filtered. For each sample, productive Simpson clonality was calculated as the square root of Simpson's diversity index over productive rearrangements. TCRdb took over this immuneACCESS table, retaining in-frame rearrangements with V and J assigned. Such tables are incomplete; in checked studies, under half of the missing clones stem from an unresolved V gene, and the remainder is unexplained. The V and J calls and clone size were taken over from that table, and D and trimming were inferred from the DNA. This sample gives roughly 230,000 clones in total; roughly 85% of them show up just once. The ten largest clones capture less than 6.5% of the sample.

This sequence was found in a man between 45 and 60 years old with COVID-19, enrolled during active disease. Sequencing was carried out using peripheral blood. The chain is assembled from TRBV15 and TRBJ2-7; TRBD2 aligns with 8 central bases. The sequenced DNA is TGTGCCACCAGCAGAGAGACGGGTGGCGGGGGGTTCTACGAGCAGTACTTC. Its product reads: CATSRETGGGGFYEQYF.